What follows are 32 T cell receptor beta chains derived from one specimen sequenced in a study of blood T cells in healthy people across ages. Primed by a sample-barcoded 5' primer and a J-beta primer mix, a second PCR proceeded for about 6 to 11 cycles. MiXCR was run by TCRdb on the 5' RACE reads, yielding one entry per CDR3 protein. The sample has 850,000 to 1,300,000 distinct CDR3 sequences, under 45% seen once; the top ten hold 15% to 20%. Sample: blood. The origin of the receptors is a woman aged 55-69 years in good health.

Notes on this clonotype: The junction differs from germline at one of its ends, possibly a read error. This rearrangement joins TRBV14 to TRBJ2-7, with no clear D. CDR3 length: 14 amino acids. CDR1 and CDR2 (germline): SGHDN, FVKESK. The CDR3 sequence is CASSQGQVANERYF. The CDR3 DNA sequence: TGTGCCAGCAGCCAAGGTCAGGTCGCCAACGAGCGGTACTTC.

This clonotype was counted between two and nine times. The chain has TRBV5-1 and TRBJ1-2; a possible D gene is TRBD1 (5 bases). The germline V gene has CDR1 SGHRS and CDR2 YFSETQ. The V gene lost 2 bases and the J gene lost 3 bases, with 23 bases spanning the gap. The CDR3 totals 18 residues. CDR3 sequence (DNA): TGCGCCAGCAGCTTTGAACCCGGACGGGCAGGGCGCGACTATGGCTACACCTTC. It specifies CASSFEPGRAGRDYGYTF.

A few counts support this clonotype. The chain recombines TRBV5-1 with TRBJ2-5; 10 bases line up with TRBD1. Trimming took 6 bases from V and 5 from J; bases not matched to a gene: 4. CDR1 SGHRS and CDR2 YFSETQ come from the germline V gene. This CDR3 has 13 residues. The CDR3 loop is CASTTGGMETQYF. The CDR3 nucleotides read TGCGCCAGCACGACAGGGGGCATGGAGACCCAGTACTTC.

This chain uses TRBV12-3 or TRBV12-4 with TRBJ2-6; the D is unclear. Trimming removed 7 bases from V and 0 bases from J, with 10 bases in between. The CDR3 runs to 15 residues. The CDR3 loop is CASNHRISGANVLTF. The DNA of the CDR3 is TGTGCCAGCAACCATAGGATCTCTGGGGCCAACGTCCTGACTTTC.

CDR3 loop: CASSVDTDNEQFF. The CDR3 nucleotides are TGTGCCAGCAGCGTTGACACCGACAATGAGCAGTTCTTC. The chain has TRBV9 and TRBJ2-1, with D unclear. Trimming stripped 2 bases from V and 5 bases from J, with 8 bases between. The germline CDR1 and CDR2 sequences are SGDLS and YYNGEE. The CDR3 has 13 residues.

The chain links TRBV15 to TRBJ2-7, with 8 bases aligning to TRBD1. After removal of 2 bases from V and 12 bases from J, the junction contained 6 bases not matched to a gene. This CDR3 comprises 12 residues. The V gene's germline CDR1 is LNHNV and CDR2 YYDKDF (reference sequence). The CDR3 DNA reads TGTGCCACCAGCAGACCGGACAGGGAATCGTACTTC. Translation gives CATSRPDRESYF. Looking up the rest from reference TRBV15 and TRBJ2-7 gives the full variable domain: DAMVIQNPRYQVTQFGKPVTLSCSQTLNHNVMYWYQQKSSQAPKLLFHYYDKDFNNEADTPDNFQSRRPNTSFCFLDIRSPGLGDTAMYLCATSRPDRESYFGPGTRLTVT.

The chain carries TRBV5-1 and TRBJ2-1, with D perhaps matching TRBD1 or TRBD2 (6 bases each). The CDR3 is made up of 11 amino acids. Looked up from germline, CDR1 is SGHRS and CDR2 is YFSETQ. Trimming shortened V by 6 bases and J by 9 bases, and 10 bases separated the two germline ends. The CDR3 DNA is TGCGCCAGCATACAGGGAGGTGAGCAGTTCTTC. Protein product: CASIQGGEQFF. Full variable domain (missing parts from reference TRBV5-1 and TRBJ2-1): KAGVTQTPRYLIKTRGQQVTLSCSPISGHRSVSWYQQTPGQGLQFLFEYFSETQRNKGNFPGRFSGRQFSNSRSEMNVSTLELGDSALYLCASIQGGEQFFGPGTRLTVL.

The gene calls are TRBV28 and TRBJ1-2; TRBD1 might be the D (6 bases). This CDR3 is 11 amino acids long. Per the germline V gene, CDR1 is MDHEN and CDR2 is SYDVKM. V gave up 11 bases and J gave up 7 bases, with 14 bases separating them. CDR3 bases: TGTGCCGGGCAGGGGACTAGTGGCTACACCTTC. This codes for CAGQGTSGYTF.

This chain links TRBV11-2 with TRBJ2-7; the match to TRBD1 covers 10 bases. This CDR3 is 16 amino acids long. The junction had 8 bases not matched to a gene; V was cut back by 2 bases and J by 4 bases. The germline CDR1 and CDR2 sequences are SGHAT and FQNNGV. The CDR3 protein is CASSLIDRGLSYEQYF. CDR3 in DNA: TGTGCCAGCAGCTTAATAGACAGGGGGCTGTCTTACGAGCAGTACTTC.

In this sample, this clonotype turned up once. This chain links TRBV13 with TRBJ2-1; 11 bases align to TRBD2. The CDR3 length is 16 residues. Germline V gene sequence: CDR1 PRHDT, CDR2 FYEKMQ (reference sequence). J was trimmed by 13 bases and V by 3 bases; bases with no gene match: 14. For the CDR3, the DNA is TGTGCCAGCAGCTTGGGAGGGACTAGCGGATTGGAGACCCAGTTCTTC. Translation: CASSLGGTSGLETQFF.

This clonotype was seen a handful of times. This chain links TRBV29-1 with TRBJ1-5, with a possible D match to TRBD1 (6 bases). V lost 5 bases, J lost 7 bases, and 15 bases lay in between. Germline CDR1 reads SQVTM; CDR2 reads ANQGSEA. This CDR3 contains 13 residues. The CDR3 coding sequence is TGCAGCGTTCTCGAGACAGGTCAACAGCCCCAGCATTTT. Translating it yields CSVLETGQQPQHF.

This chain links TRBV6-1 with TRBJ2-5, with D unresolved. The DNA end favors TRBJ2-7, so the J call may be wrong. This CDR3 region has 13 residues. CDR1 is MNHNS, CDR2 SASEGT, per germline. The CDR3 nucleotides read TGTGCCAGCAGTGAAAGGTGGGGATACGAGCAGTACTTC. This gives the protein CASSERWGYEQYF.

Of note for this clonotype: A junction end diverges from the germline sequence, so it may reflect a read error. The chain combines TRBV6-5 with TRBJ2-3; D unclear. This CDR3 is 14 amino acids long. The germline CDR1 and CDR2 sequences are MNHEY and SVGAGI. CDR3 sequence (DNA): TGTGCCAGCAGTCTCGGAGCCCGCACAGATACGCACTATTTT. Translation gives CASSLGARTDTHYF.

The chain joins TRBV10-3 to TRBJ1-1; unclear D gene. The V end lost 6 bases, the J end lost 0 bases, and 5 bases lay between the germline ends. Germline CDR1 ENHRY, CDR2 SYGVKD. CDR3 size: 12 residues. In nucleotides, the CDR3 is TGTGCCATCAGCCGACTGAACACTGAAGCTTTCTTT. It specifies CAISRLNTEAFF.

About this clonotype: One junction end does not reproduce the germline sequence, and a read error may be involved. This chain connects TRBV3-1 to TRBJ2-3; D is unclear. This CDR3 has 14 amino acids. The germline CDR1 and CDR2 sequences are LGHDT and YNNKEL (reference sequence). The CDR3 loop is CASSVGPSTDAQYF. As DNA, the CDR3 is TGTGCCAGCAGCGTTGGGCCTTCCACAGATGCGCAGTATTTT.

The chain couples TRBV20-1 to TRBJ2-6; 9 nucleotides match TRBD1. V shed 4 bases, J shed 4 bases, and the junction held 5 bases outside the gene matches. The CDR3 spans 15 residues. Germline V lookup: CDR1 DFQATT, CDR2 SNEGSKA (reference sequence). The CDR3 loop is CSATYRGRGANVLTF. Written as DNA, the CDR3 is TGCAGTGCTACTTACAGGGGGCGAGGGGCCAACGTCCTGACTTTC.

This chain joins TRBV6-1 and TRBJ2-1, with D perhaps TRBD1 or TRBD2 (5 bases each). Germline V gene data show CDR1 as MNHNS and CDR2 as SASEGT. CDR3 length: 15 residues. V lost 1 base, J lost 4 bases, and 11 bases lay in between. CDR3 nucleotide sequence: TGTGCCAGCAGTGAAGGGGGGTGGGGATACAATGAGCAGTTCTTC. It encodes CASSEGGWGYNEQFF.

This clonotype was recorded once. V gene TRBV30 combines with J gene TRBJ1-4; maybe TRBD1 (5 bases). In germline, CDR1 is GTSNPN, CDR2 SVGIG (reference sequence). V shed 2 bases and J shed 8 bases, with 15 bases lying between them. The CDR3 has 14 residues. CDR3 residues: CAWSLGGSYEKLFF. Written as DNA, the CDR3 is TGTGCCTGGAGTCTTGGGGGGAGTTACGAAAAACTGTTTTTT.

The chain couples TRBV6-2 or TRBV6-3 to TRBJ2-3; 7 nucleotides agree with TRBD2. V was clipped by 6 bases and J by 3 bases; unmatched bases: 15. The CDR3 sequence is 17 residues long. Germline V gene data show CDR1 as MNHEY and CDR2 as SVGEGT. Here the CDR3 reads CASRRTSAISITDTQYF. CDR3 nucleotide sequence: TGTGCCAGCAGACGAACTAGCGCCATCTCCATTACAGATACGCAGTATTTT.

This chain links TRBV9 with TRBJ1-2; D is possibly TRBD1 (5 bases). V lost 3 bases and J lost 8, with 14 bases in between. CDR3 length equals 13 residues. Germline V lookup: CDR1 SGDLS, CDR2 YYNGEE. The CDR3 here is CASSARAGHGYTF. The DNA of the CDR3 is TGTGCCAGCAGCGCCCGGGCAGGGCACGGCTACACCTTC.

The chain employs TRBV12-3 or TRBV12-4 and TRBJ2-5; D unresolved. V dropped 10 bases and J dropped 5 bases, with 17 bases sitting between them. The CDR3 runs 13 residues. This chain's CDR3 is CATQLRALETQYF. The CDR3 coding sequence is TGTGCCACCCAGCTCCGGGCACTGGAGACCCAGTACTTC.

CDR3 in DNA: TGTGCCAGCAGTTTATACCGGCGGACGGGACTAGCGGGAAGGAGCTCCTACGAGCAGTACTTC. This gives the protein CASSLYRRTGLAGRSSYEQYF. The chain employs TRBV27 and TRBJ2-7; TRBD2 agrees at 13 bases. V gave up 1 base and J gave up 0 bases; unmatched junction bases: 15. Germline CDR1 MNHEY, CDR2 SMNVEV (reference sequence). The CDR3 totals 21 residues.

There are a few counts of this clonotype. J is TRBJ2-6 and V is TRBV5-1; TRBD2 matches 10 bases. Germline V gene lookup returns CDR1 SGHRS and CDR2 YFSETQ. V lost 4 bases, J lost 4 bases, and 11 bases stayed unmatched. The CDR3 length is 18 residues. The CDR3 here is CASSPLAGSSNGANVLTF. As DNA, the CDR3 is TGCGCCAGCAGCCCACTAGCGGGGAGTTCGAACGGGGCCAACGTCCTGACTTTC.

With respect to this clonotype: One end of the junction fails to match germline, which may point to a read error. This chain's CDR3 is CTSSSREPGEKLFF. For the CDR3, the DNA is TGTACCAGCAGCTCCCGGGAACCAGGAGAAAAACTGTTTTTT. The J gene is TRBJ1-4, the V gene TRBV5-6; D not certain. The CDR3 covers 14 residues. CDR1 is SGHDT, CDR2 YYEEEE, per germline.

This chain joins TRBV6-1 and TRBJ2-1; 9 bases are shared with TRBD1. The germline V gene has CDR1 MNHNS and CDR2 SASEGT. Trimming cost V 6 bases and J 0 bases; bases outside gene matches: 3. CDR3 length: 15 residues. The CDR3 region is CASRLQGASYNEQFF. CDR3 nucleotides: TGTGCCAGCAGACTACAGGGGGCCTCCTACAATGAGCAGTTCTTC.

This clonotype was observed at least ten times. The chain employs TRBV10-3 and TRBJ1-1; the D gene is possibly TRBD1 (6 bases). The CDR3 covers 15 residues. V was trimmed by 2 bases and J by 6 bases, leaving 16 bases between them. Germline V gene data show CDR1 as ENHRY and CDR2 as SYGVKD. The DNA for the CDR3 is TGTGCCATCAGTGAGCCAGGCCGGGGGGCCCCTGAAGCTTTCTTT. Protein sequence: CAISEPGRGAPEAFF.

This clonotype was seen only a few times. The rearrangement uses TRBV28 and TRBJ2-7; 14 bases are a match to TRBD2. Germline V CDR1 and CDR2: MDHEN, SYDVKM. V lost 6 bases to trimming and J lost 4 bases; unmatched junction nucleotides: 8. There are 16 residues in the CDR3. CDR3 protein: CASRELGTSGSYEQYF. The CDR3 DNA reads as TGTGCCAGCAGAGAACTCGGGACTAGCGGGAGTTACGAGCAGTACTTC.

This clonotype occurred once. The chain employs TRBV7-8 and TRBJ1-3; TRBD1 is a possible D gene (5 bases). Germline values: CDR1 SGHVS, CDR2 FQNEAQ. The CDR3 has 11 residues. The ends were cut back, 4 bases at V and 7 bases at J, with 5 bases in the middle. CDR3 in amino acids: CASSWGNTIYF. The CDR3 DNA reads TGTGCCAGCAGCTGGGGGAACACCATATATTTT.

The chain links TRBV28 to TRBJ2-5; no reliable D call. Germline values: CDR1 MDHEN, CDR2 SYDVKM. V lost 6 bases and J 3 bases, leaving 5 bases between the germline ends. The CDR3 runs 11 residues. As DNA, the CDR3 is TGTGCCAGCAGAGAAAAAGAGACCCAGTACTTC. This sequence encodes CASREKETQYF.

CDR3 loop: CSVRAQTYEQYF. The CDR3 nucleotides are TGCAGCGTCAGGGCGCAGACGTACGAGCAGTACTTC. The rearrangement links TRBV29-1 to TRBJ2-7; D may be TRBD1 (5 bases). The CDR3 has 12 residues. Trimming took off 6 bases at V and 4 bases at J, with 13 bases between the two ends. Germline CDR1 is SQVTM and CDR2 is ANQGSEA.

CDR3: CASSKGSSAGEPYNEQFF. In DNA, the CDR3 is TGTGCCAGCAGCAAAGGCAGTTCCGCGGGAGAACCCTACAATGAGCAGTTCTTC. The rearrangement links TRBV21-1 to TRBJ2-1; the D call in the table, TRBD2, was not verified against the DNA. TRBV21-1 is deemed a pseudogene. The CDR3 contains 18 residues.

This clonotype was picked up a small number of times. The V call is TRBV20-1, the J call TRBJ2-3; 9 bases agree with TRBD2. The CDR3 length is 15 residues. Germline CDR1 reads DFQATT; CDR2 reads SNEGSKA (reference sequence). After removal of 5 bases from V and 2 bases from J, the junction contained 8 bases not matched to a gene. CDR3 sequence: CSASGLASLTDTQYF. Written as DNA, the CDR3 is TGCAGTGCTTCTGGACTAGCGTCACTCACAGATACGCAGTATTTT.